The following is a T cell receptor (beta chain) sequence with its context. Its specificity is not known. One junction end does not reproduce the germline sequence, and a read error may be involved. Germline V CDR1 and CDR2: SGHAT, FQNNGV. The CDR3 runs 13 residues. A constant-region primer primed TCR beta cDNA synthesis from around 500 ng of total RNA. ARM-PCR was slightly modified, and three nested multiplex PCR rounds with it gave rise to the TCR beta libraries. Running ten to eleven cycles apiece, the first two PCR rounds relied on TRBV1-TRBV30 forward primers together with a C-beta reverse primer. Each CDR3 protein gets one entry after TCRdb re-called the multiplex PCR reads with MiXCR. The repertoire holds about 22,000 distinct CDR3 sequences, with around 80% as singletons. Between roughly 20 and 32 mg of unsorted bulk tissue served as the source from which RNA and DNA were co-extracted. Every one of the tumor samples had a viable tumor cell content above 75%.

The source of the sample is a study of tumor-infiltrating lymphocytes in primary liver carcinoma. Study results and caveats: Paired tumor-adjacent and tumor-blood samples overlapped less than tumor region pairs did. With p = 0.039, the top-250-clone fraction in tumors significantly exceeded that in blood.

This rearrangement joins TRBV11-2 to TRBJ2-5, with D possibly TRBD2 on 5 matching bases. The clonotype originates from a woman in her twenties or thirties with primary liver carcinoma and hepatitis B virus infection. Material: liver tumor tissue from sampling region 2. Subset meaning: tumor region T2, inferior pole. CDR3 bases: TGTGACAGCGGCTCGTCCACTAGAGAGACCCAGTACTTC. Amino acid sequence: CDSGSSTRETQYF.